This T cell receptor beta chain was captured by sequencing in a study of control samples from healthy donors and cancer patients. Germline loops: CDR1 MNHEY, CDR2 SVGAGI. The CDR3 contains 12 residues. The V end lost 9 bases, the J end lost 8 bases, and 11 bases lay between the germline ends. Measured with immunoSEQ multiplex PCR; TCRdb has only the in-frame clones, and not every one. This table holds about 130,000 clones, approximately 92% found once. The sequence came from a man older than 75 with head and neck cancer. The J gene is TRBJ1-6, the V gene TRBV6-5; the D is unclear. Sequenced input: PBMCs. The CDR3 DNA sequence: TGTGCCAGTGGGCGGTCCGATTCACCCCTCCACTTT. Translation gives CASGRSDSPLHF.